This is a list of T cell receptor beta chains from one sample in a study of OX40 agonist ivuxolimab in advanced cancers. Some clones are missing from TCRdb's copy, which holds only in-frame ones; the method was immunoSEQ multiplex PCR. In the table there are fewer than 85,000 clones, around 83% of which are singletons. The material sequenced was CD4+ or CD8+ T cells sorted from blood, taken in a trial of the OX40 agonist ivuxolimab. Receptor source: an adult with an advanced solid tumor such as melanoma, head and neck, liver or kidney cancer. Each CDR3 is given with its conserved first and last residue. A D gene is named only where the DNA matches it firmly. The size of a clone is reported for some rows only, either as once, few or many, or as a class for expanded clones.

TRBV7-6	TRBJ1-4	.	.	CASSLGTDEKLFF	TGTGCCAGCAGCTTGGGGACGGATGAAAAACTGTTTTTT
TRBV6-5	TRBJ1-1	.	.	CASSYSGAQDTEAFF	TGTGCCAGCAGTTACTCGGGGGCGCAGGACACTGAAGCTTTCTTT
TRBV5-1	TRBJ2-6	.	.	CASSEGRPSGANVLTF	TGCGCCAGCAGCGAAGGACGGCCTTCTGGGGCCAACGTCCTGACTTTC
TRBV5-6	TRBJ1-2	.	.	CASSPGRRANYGYTF	TGTGCCAGCAGCCCAGGGCGGCGAGCTAACTATGGCTACACCTTC
TRBV6-6	TRBJ1-1	.	.	CASGRGAMNTEAFF	TGTGCCAGCGGGCGGGGGGCGATGAACACTGAAGCTTTCTTT
TRBV11-2	TRBJ2-5	TRBD2	.	CASSLGAQAGARETQYF	TGTGCCAGCAGTCTAGGGGCCCAGGCGGGAGCCAGAGAGACCCAGTACTTC
TRBV7-6	TRBJ1-3	TRBD1	.	CASSLMRGPGNTIYF	TGTGCCAGCAGCTTAATGAGGGGGCCTGGAAACACCATATATTTT
TRBV11-1	TRBJ2-6	.	.	CASSLDHRAGANVLTF	TGTGCCAGCAGCTTAGACCACAGGGCTGGGGCCAACGTCCTGACTTTC
TRBV7-2	TRBJ1-2	.	few	CASSYRDNYGYTF	TGTGCCAGCAGCTACCGGGATAACTATGGCTACACCTTC
TRBV19	TRBJ1-5	TRBD1	.	CASRGTALNQPQHF	TGTGCCAGCCGTGGGACAGCCCTAAATCAGCCCCAGCATTTT
TRBV6-5	TRBJ2-7	TRBD2	.	CASSYLAGEYEQYF	TGTGCCAGCAGTTACCTCGCGGGAGAGTACGAGCAGTACTTC
TRBV11-3	TRBJ2-6	.	.	CASSLGTAGANVLTF	TGTGCCAGCAGCTTAGGGACAGCGGGGGCCAACGTCCTGACTTTC
TRBV30	TRBJ1-5	TRBD1	.	CAWSVRAGGQPQHF	TGTGCCTGGAGTGTACGGGCAGGGGGTCAGCCCCAGCATTTT
TRBV6-1	TRBJ2-5	TRBD1	.	CASSGQWETQYF	TGTGCCAGCTCGGGACAGTGGGAGACCCAGTACTTC
TRBV7-6	TRBJ2-1	TRBD2	.	CASSLGSASGHNEQFF	TGTGCCAGCAGCTTAGGAAGTGCTAGCGGACACAATGAGCAGTTCTTC
TRBV30	TRBJ2-2	.	.	CAWSAGSNTGELFF	TGTGCCTGGAGTGCCGGCTCGAACACCGGGGAGCTGTTTTTT
TRBV30	TRBJ2-7	.	.	CAWSVGYEQYF	TGTGCCTGGAGTGTGGGGTACGAGCAGTACTTC
TRBV5-1	TRBJ2-6	.	few	CASSPGVVAGANVLTF	TGCGCCAGCAGCCCAGGAGTGGTTGCTGGGGCCAACGTCCTGACTTTC
TRBV7-9	TRBJ2-2	TRBD1	.	CASTFGTGNTGELFF	TGTGCCAGCACCTTCGGGACAGGGAACACCGGGGAGCTGTTTTTT
TRBV7-2	TRBJ1-2	TRBD1	.	CASRGTGSSSGYTF	TGTGCCAGCAGGGGGACAGGGTCCTCAAGTGGCTACACCTTC
TRBV5-1	TRBJ2-3	TRBD2	.	CASRPYGGSIADTQYF	TGCGCCAGCAGGCCCTACGGGGGGTCAATCGCAGATACGCAGTATTTT
TRBV4-1	TRBJ1-2	.	few	CASSQGRGSNYGYTF	TGCGCCAGCAGCCAAGGGCGGGGGTCTAACTATGGCTACACCTTC
TRBV7-2	TRBJ1-5	.	few	CASSLVVDTSPQHF	TGTGCCAGCAGCTTAGTGGTCGACACCTCGCCCCAGCATTTT
TRBV7-9	TRBJ2-7	TRBD1	.	CASSLALTGEGGEQYF	TGTGCCAGCAGCTTAGCACTCACAGGGGAAGGGGGCGAGCAGTACTTC
TRBV5-4	TRBJ2-1	.	once	CASSDGPSSYNEQFF	TGTGCCAGCAGCGACGGTCCTAGCTCCTACAATGAGCAGTTCTTC
TRBV7-2	TRBJ2-1	.	.	CASSLVYSYNEQFF	TGTGCCAGCAGCTTAGTATACTCCTACAATGAGCAGTTCTTC
TRBV5-4	TRBJ2-7	TRBD2	.	CASTPGGSYEQYF	TGTGCCAGCACCCCGGGGGGATCCTACGAGCAGTACTTC
TRBV19	TRBJ1-4	.	.	CASSISGVTNEKLFF	TGTGCCAGTAGTATTTCGGGGGTAACTAATGAAAAACTGTTTTTT
TRBV11-2	TRBJ2-1	TRBD2	.	CASSLTSGGPGTYNEQFF	TGTGCCAGCAGCTTGACTAGCGGGGGCCCTGGGACCTACAATGAGCAGTTCTTC
TRBV19	TRBJ1-5	.	.	CASSLGTGGNQPQHF	TGTGCCAGTAGTCTGGGGACGGGGGGCAATCAGCCCCAGCATTTT
TRBV15	TRBJ1-1	TRBD1	.	CATSRGQGYTEAFF	TGTGCCACCAGCAGAGGACAGGGCTACACTGAAGCTTTCTTT
TRBV2	TRBJ1-5	.	.	CASSGQQANQPQHF	TGTGCCAGCAGTGGACAACAGGCAAATCAGCCCCAGCATTTT
TRBV6-4	TRBJ1-6	.	.	CASRSGVRTPLHF	TGTGCCAGCAGATCGGGCGTTCGGACACCCCTCCACTTT
TRBV18	TRBJ2-5	TRBD2	.	CASGVGGAAETQYF	TGTGCCAGCGGAGTGGGAGGGGCGGCGGAGACCCAGTACTTC
TRBV7-2	TRBJ2-7	TRBD1	.	CASSSQTGVYNEQYF	TGTGCCAGCAGCTCTCAGACAGGGGTGTACAACGAGCAGTACTTC
TRBV6-5	TRBJ1-5	.	.	CASSYSGRRQPQHF	TGTGCCAGCAGTTACTCTGGCAGGCGGCAGCCCCAGCATTTT
TRBV19	TRBJ2-2	.	.	CASSTIRGDTGELFF	TGTGCCAGTAGTACCATAAGGGGCGACACCGGGGAGCTGTTTTTT
TRBV2	TRBJ1-4	.	few	CASSGAGAPEKLFF	TGTGCCAGCAGCGGAGCGGGTGCCCCGGAAAAACTGTTTTTT
TRBV5-1	TRBJ1-2	.	.	CASSFQGYGYTF	TGCGCCAGCAGCTTTCAGGGGTACGGCTACACCTTC